The rows below give T cell receptor beta chains drawn from one sample of a study of shared T cell receptors in the human thymus. Clones were sequenced by immunoSEQ multiplex PCR, and TCRdb holds only the in-frame ones, with some missing. The sample has approximately 400,000 clones, more than 85% seen once. What was sequenced was thymocytes. These receptor sequences come from a human donor. Each CDR3 is given with its conserved first and last residue. The D gene is left open where the match is weak.

d_call: -; j_call: TRBJ1-2; v_call: TRBV5-6; cdr3_aa: CASSGGTSPYGYTF
d_call: -; j_call: TRBJ1-3; v_call: TRBV12-5; cdr3_aa: CASGLVVSSDRTSGNTIYF
d_call: -; j_call: TRBJ1-5; v_call: TRBV5-8; cdr3_aa: CASSVAVINQPQHF
d_call: -; j_call: TRBJ2-1; v_call: TRBV7-3; cdr3_aa: CASSLTGYGEQFF
d_call: TRBD1; j_call: TRBJ2-7; v_call: TRBV5-6; cdr3_aa: CASSPVDRSHEQYF
d_call: -; j_call: TRBJ1-3; v_call: TRBV9; cdr3_aa: CASSPPGHISGNTIYF
d_call: TRBD2; j_call: TRBJ2-3; v_call: TRBV5-6; cdr3_aa: CASSFDGARGRYITDTQYF
d_call: -; j_call: TRBJ1-5; v_call: TRBV7-2; cdr3_aa: CASSPLRGQPQHF
d_call: TRBD2; j_call: TRBJ2-1; v_call: TRBV6-5; cdr3_aa: CASSPTWLAVNEQFF
d_call: TRBD1; j_call: TRBJ1-6; v_call: TRBV30; cdr3_aa: CALVRAGRDRGHEDSPLHF
d_call: -; j_call: TRBJ1-2; v_call: TRBV28; cdr3_aa: CASSFWTPVYGYTF
d_call: TRBD1; j_call: TRBJ2-1; v_call: TRBV5-1; cdr3_aa: CASSSNRGREYNEQFF
d_call: -; j_call: TRBJ1-4; v_call: TRBV28; cdr3_aa: CASNPRDRREKLFF
d_call: -; j_call: TRBJ2-2; v_call: TRBV4-1; cdr3_aa: CASSQDFIRGLDTGELFF
d_call: TRBD1; j_call: TRBJ1-2; v_call: TRBV11-3; cdr3_aa: CASSRTGRLNYGYTF
d_call: TRBD2; j_call: TRBJ2-7; v_call: TRBV7-2; cdr3_aa: CASSLEAGGPYSYEQYF
d_call: -; j_call: TRBJ2-3; v_call: TRBV28; cdr3_aa: CASSQGGTSTDTQYF
d_call: -; j_call: TRBJ1-3; v_call: TRBV19; cdr3_aa: CASSTYRDYSGNTIYF
d_call: -; j_call: TRBJ2-7; v_call: TRBV6-1; cdr3_aa: CASRGQGGYEQYF